The text below deals with one T cell receptor (beta chain). Its specificity is not known. This entry belongs to a study of cytomegalovirus exposure and HLA in healthy donors. V trimming: 5 bases; J trimming: 0 bases; junction bases outside the gene matches: 6. There are 15 residues in the CDR3. The germline V gene has CDR1 SQVTM and CDR2 ANQGSEA. Study-level points and caveats: The study recorded 164 TCR beta chains that were cytomegalovirus-associated. A few CMV-associated chains proved CMV antigen-specific in vitro.

TCRdb keeps only in-frame clones here, not all; method: immunoSEQ multiplex PCR. The sample has about 190,000 clones; around 88% are singletons. This TCR came from a woman under 30 in good health and CMV-seronegative. The V and J genes are TRBV29-1 and TRBJ2-2; 7 positions match TRBD1. What was sequenced was PBMCs. The CDR3 loop is CSVSGDRANTGELFF. DNA of the CDR3: TGCAGCGTTTCCGGCGACAGGGCGAACACCGGGGAGCTGTTTTTT.